There are many counts of the clone carrying this T cell receptor beta chain. Its antigen is unknown. RNA transcripts gave rise to amplified TCR beta CDR3 regions. The HTBI set primed first-round TCR CDR3 RT-PCR. TCRdb itself ran the multiplex PCR reads through MiXCR, one entry per CDR3 protein. The top ten clones hold around 43% of a sample with approximately 220,000 distinct CDR3 sequences, 15% to 20% of them seen once. The study left out patients who had uncontrolled infection, other autoimmune disease, pregnancy or lactation. These data come from a study of T cells in Graves' hyperthyroidism and ophthalmopathy. Findings of the study overall: The model forecast ophthalmopathy, anticipating it by a median 6.5 months before onset.

The CDR3 is made up of 12 amino acids. CDR1 is SQVTM, CDR2 ANQGSEA, per germline. Between the trimmed V and J ends, which lost 5 bases and 5 bases, there was a span of 10 bases. The TCR sequence derives from a man between 35 and 55 years old with Graves' hyperthyroidism. The chain uses TRBV29-1 and TRBJ2-1; D uncertain. Specimen: blood. The CDR3 DNA is TGCAGCGTTCCACAAGCCAACAATGAGCAGTTCTTC. Its translation is CSVPQANNEQFF.